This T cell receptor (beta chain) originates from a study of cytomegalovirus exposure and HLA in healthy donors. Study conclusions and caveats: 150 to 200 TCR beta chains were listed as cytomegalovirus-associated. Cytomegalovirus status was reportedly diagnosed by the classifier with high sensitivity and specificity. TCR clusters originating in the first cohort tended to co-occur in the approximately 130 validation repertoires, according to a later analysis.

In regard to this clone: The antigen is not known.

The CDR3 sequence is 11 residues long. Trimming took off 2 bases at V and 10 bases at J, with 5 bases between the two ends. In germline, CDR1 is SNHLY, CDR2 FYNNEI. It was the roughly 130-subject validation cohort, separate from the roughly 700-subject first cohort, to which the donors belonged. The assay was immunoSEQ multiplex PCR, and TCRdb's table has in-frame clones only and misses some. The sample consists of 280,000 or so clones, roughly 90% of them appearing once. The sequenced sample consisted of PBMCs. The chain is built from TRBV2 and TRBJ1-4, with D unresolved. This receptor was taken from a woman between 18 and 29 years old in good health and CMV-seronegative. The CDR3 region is CASSETVKLFF. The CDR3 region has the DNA TGTGCCAGCAGTGAAACAGTAAAACTGTTTTTT.